This T cell receptor (beta chain) was recovered during a study of T cell responses to AZD1222 COVID-19 vaccine. Study observations and caveats: CD4 TCRs covered the whole spike, strongest at regions 160-218 and 743-854. Only after the peak T cell response were repertoires sampled. Females outnumbered males among donors, who were mostly white British; clonal diversity was possibly underestimated.

Generated by immunoSEQ multiplex PCR, the TCRdb table keeps only in-frame clones and is missing some. The sample includes roughly 86,000 clones, 85% of them seen just once. V gave up 7 bases and J gave up 10 bases, with 14 bases separating them. The CDR3 length is 12 residues. Germline lookup yields CDR1 WSHSY and CDR2 SAAADI. A word on this clone: Antigen unknown.

Here the sequenced sample was peripheral blood, taken 28 days after the second AZD1222 dose. This chain uses TRBV10-2 with TRBJ2-1; TRBD2 might be the D (5 bases). The receptor's source is an adult who received the AZD1222 COVID-19 vaccine. The CDR3 nucleotides are TGCGCCAGCAACCAAGCTCGGGGAGAGCAGTTCTTC. As protein: CASNQARGEQFF.